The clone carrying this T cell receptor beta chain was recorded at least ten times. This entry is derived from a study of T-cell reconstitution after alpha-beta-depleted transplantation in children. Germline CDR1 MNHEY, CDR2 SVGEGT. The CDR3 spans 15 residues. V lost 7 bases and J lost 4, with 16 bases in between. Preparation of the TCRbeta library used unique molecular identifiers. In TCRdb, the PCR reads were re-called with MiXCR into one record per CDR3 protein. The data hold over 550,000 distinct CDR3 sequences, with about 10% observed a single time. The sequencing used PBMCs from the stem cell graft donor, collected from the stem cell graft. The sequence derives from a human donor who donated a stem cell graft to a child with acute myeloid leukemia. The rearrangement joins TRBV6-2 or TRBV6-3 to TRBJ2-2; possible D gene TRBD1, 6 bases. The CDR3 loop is CASNRDLRSTGELFF. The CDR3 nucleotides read TGTGCCAGCAACAGGGACCTCCGTAGCACCGGGGAGCTGTTTTTT.